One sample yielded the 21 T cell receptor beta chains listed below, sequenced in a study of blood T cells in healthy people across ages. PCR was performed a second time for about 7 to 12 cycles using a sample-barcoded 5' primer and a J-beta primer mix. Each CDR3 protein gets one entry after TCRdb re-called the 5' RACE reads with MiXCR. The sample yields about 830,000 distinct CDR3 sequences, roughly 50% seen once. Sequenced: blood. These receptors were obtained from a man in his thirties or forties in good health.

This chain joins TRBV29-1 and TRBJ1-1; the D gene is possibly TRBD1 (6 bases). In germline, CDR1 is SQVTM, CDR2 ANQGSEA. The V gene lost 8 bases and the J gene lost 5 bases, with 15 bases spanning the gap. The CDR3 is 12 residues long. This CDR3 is CSSSQGPTEAFF. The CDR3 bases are TGCAGCTCGTCACAGGGCCCGACTGAAGCTTTCTTT.

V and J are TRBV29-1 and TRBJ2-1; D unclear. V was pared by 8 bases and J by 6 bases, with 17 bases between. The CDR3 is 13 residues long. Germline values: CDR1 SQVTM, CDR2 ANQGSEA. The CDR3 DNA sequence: TGCAGCTTCCAAGCAGGTTCACGCAATGAGCAGTTCTTC. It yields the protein CSFQAGSRNEQFF.

The CDR3 is CASSDSRDTQYF. CDR3 DNA: TGTGCCAGCAGCGACTCTAGAGATACGCAGTATTTT. This chain joins TRBV13 and TRBJ2-3, with D hard to call. The CDR3 runs to 12 residues. Germline lookup yields CDR1 PRHDT and CDR2 FYEKMQ (reference sequence). V lost 5 bases, J lost 5 bases, and 8 bases lay in between.

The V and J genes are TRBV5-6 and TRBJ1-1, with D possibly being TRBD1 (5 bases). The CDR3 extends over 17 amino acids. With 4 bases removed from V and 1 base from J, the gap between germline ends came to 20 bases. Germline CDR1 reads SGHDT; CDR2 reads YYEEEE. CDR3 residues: CASSLGAQGLWNTEAFF. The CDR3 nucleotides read TGTGCCAGCAGCCTTGGGGCGCAGGGATTGTGGAACACTGAAGCTTTCTTT. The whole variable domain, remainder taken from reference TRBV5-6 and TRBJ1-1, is DAGVTQSPTHLIKTRGQQVTLRCSPKSGHDTVSWYQQALGQGPQFIFQYYEEEERQRGNFPDRFSGHQFPNYSSELNVNALLLGDSALYLCASSLGAQGLWNTEAFFGQGTRLTVV.

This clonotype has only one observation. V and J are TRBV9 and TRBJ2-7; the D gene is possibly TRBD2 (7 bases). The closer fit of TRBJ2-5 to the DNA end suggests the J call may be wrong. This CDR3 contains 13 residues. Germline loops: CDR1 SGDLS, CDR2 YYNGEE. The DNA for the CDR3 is TGTGCCAGCAGGAGGGGGGGCGAAGAGACCCAGTACTTC. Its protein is CASRRGGEETQYF.

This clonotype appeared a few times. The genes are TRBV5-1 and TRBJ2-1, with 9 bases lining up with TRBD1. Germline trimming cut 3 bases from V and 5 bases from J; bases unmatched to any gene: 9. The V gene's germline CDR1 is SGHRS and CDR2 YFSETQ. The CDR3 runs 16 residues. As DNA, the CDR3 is TGCGCCAGCAGCTCCACGGGACAGGGAATCGACAATGAGCAGTTCTTC. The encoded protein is CASSSTGQGIDNEQFF.

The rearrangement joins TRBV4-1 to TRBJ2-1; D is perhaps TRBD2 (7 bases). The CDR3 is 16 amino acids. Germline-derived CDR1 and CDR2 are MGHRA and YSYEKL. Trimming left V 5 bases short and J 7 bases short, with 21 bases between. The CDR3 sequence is CASSESPGGLGNEQFF. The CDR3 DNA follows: TGCGCCAGCAGCGAAAGCCCGGGGGGCCTAGGGAATGAGCAGTTCTTC.

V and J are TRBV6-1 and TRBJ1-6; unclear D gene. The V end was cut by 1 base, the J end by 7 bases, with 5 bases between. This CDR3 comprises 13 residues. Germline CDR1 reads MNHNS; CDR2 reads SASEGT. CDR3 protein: CASSEGLNSPLHF. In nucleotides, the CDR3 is TGTGCCAGCAGTGAAGGACTAAATTCACCCCTCCACTTT.

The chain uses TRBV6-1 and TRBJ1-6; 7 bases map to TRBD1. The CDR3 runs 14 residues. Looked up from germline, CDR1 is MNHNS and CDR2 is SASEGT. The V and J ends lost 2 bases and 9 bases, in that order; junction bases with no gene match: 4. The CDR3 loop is CASSERRDSSPLHF. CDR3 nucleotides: TGTGCCAGCAGTGAACGCAGGGACAGTTCACCCCTCCACTTT.

DNA for the CDR3: TGTGCCAGCAGTTTTTCATCATTCCACTCCTACGAGCAGTACTTC. It translates to CASSFSSFHSYEQYF. The chain joins TRBV27 to TRBJ2-7; D not certain. Trimming took 3 bases from V and 0 from J, leaving 12 bases between them. CDR1 and CDR2 (germline): MNHEY, SMNVEV (reference sequence). CDR3 size: 15 residues.

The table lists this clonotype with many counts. The CDR3 spells CASSVAGANVLTF. DNA of the CDR3: TGTGCCAGCAGCGTAGCTGGGGCCAACGTCCTGACTTTC. This chain uses TRBV9 with TRBJ2-6; D ambiguous. This CDR3 region has 13 residues. V lost 0 bases and J lost 2, with 0 bases in between. Germline V gene data show CDR1 as SGDLS and CDR2 as YYNGEE.

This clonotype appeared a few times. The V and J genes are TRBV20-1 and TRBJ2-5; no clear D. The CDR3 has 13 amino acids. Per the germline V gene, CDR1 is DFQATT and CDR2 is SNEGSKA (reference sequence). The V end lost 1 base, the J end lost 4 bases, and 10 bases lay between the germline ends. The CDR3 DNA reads TGCAGTGCTAGAGGTACAGTCCGAGAGACCCAGTACTTC. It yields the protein CSARGTVRETQYF.

The CDR3 DNA sequence: TGTGCCAGCAGCGTAGAAGGGGGGGGACTAGCGGGAACCTACAATGAGCAGTTCTTC. This sequence encodes CASSVEGGGLAGTYNEQFF. The rearrangement links TRBV9 to TRBJ2-1; 13 bases match TRBD2. The V gene end was trimmed by 0 bases and the J gene end by 2 bases; junction bases not matched to a gene: 8. From germline, CDR1 is SGDLS and CDR2 YYNGEE. The CDR3 is 19 residues long.

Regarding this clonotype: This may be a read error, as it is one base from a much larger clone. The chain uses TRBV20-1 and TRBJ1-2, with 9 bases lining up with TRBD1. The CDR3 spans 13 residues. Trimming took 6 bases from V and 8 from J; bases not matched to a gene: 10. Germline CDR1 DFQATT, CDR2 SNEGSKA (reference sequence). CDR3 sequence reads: CSAVGQGPQGYTF. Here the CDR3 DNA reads TGCAGTGCCGTAGGACAGGGGCCACAGGGCTACACCTTC.

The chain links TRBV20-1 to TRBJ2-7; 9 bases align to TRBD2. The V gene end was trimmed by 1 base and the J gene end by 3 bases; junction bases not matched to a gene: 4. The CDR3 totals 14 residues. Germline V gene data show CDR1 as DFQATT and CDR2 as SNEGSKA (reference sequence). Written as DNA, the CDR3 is TGCAGTGCTAGAGTAGTTAGCGGGAGCTACGAGCAGTACTTC. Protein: CSARVVSGSYEQYF.

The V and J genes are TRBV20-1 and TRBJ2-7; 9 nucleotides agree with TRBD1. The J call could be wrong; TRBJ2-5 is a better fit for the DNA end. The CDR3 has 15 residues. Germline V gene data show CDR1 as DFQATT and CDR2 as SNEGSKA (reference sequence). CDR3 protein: CSASAGTGKRETQYF. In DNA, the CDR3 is TGCAGTGCTAGTGCTGGGACAGGGAAGCGAGAGACCCAGTACTTC.

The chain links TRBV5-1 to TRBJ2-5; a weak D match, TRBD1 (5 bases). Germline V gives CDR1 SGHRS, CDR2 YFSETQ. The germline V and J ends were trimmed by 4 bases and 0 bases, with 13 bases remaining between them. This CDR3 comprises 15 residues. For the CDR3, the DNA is TGCGCCAGCAGCACAGGCAGGGATTACCAAGAGACCCAGTACTTC. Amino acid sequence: CASSTGRDYQETQYF.

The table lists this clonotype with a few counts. The CDR3 nucleotides read TGTGCCAGCAGTTCCCCCCGGGGACAGGGGAACATTCAGTACTTC. Its translation: CASSSPRGQGNIQYF. The chain uses TRBV12-3 or TRBV12-4 and TRBJ2-4; TRBD1 matches at 10 bases. The CDR3 has 15 amino acids. The junction had 7 bases not matched to a gene; V was cut back by 4 bases and J by 7 bases.

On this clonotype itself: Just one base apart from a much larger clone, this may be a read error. The CDR3 is CSASTYEQYF. The CDR3 coding sequence is TGCAGTGCTAGCACCTACGAGCAGTACTTC. J is TRBJ2-7 and V is TRBV20-1; D unresolved. Deletions cut 3 bases from V and 2 bases from J, with 2 bases between. The CDR3 is 10 residues long. Germline values: CDR1 DFQATT, CDR2 SNEGSKA (reference sequence).

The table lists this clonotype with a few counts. CDR3 region: CATLGAGGNIQYF. DNA for the CDR3: TGTGCCACCCTAGGAGCGGGGGGAAACATTCAGTACTTC. The V call is TRBV6-6, the J call TRBJ2-4, with TRBD2 identical over 9 bases. V shed 10 bases, J shed 6 bases, and the junction held 7 bases outside the gene matches. The CDR3 totals 13 residues. In germline, CDR1 is MNHNY, CDR2 SVGAGI (reference sequence).

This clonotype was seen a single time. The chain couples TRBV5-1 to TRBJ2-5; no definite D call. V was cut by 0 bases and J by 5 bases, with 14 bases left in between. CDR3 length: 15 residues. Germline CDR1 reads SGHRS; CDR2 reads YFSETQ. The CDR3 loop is CASSLGVQRSETQYF. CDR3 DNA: TGCGCCAGCAGCTTGGGTGTGCAACGGTCGGAGACCCAGTACTTC.